This T cell receptor (beta chain) was retrieved from a study of OX40 agonist ivuxolimab in advanced cancers. Study as a whole: The drug used for patients, ivuxolimab, was an agonistic anti-OX40 (CD134) antibody.

Trimming pared 3 bases from V and 2 bases from J, leaving 22 bases between. CDR3 length: 18 residues. Germline CDR1 SGHDT, CDR2 YYEEEE. Here immunoSEQ multiplex PCR was the method, and the copy in TCRdb shows in-frame clones only, minus some. The sample consists of 60,000 or so clones, around 87% of them appearing once. This clone has only a few counts. This receptor was identified in an adult with an advanced solid tumor such as melanoma, head and neck, liver or kidney cancer. Specimen: CD4+ or CD8+ T cells sorted from blood, collected in a trial of the OX40 agonist ivuxolimab. This rearrangement joins TRBV5-6 to TRBJ2-3; D is possibly TRBD2 (5 bases). CDR3 residues: CASSSHTAWRGNTDTQYF. The CDR3 region has the DNA TGTGCCAGCAGCTCCCACACTGCGTGGAGAGGGAACACAGATACGCAGTATTTT.